This section outlines one T cell receptor (beta chain) sequence together with its context. Its antigen is still unknown. The sample belongs to a study of CXCR3-negative and CXCR3-positive naive CD8 T cells. Study-wide background: Each library held about 1.5 +/- 0.3 million TRB reads, around 150 million in total.

CDR1 and CDR2 (germline): MGHDK, SYGVNS. CDR3 size: 15 residues. Study outcomes and limitations: Partially decreased CXCR3 expression was recorded after cryopreservation, and fresh PBMCs were used in most assays. Naive cells used TRBV-TRBJ genes in much the same way whether CXCR3-negative or CXCR3-positive; memory cells did not. CXCR3-positive naive cells carried more hydrophobic TRB CDR3s than CXCR3-negative naive cells did.

Preparation of TRB cDNA libraries relied on 5' RACE carrying UMI labels. After re-calling the 5' RACE reads, TCRdb lists one entry per CDR3 protein, DNA absent. Its table records fewer than 140,000 distinct CDR3 sequences. Identification of naive CD8+ T cells rested on CD45RO-CCR7+CD27+CD95- status. The clonotype comes from a human donor in good health. Some clones in this sample may be carry-over from other donors' samples. The sequencing sample was made of naive CXCR3+ CD8+ T cells from blood. Stated subset: CD45RO-CCR7+CD27+CD95- naive CD8+ T cells expressing CXCR3 (TNR3+). The rearrangement uses TRBV25-1 and TRBJ2-7; TCRdb designates TRBD2, a call that cannot be tested without DNA. CDR3 protein: CASSALALGGYEQYF.